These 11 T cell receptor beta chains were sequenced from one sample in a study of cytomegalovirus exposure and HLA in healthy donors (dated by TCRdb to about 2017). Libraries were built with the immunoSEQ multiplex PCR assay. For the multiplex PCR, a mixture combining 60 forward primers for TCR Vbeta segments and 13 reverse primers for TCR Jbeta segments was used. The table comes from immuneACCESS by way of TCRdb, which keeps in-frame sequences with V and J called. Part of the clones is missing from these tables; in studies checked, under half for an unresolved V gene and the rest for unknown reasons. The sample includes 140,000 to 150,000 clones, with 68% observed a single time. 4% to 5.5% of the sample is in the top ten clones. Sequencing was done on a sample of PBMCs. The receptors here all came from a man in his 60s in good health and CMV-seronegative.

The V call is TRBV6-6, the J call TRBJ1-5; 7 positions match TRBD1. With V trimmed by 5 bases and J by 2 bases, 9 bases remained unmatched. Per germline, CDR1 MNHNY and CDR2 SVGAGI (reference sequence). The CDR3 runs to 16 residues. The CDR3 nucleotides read TGTGCCAGCAGTGCTCACCGACAGGGTGGCAATCAGCCCCAGCATTTT. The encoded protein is CASSAHRQGGNQPQHF.

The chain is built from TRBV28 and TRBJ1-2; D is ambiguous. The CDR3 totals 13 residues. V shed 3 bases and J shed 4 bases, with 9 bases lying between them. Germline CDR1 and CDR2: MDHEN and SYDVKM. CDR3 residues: CASSLSGIYGYTF. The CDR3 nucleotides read TGTGCCAGCAGTTTGTCCGGGATCTATGGCTACACCTTC.

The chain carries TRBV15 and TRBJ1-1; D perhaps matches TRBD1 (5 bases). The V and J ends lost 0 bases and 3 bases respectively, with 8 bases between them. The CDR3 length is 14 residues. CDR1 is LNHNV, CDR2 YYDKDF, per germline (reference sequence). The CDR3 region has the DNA TGTGCCACCAGCAGAGACAGGGCCGACACTGAAGCTTTCTTT. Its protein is CATSRDRADTEAFF.

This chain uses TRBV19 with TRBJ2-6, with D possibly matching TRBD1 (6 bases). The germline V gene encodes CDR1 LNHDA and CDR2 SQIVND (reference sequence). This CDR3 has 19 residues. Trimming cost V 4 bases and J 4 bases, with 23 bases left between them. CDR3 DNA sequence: TGTGCCAGTAGTACCCCGACAGGAGCCACCTTGGGGGGGGCCAACGTCCTGACTTTC. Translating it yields CASSTPTGATLGGANVLTF.

The CDR3 protein is CASSLAPGSGNTEAFF. The CDR3 DNA sequence: TGTGCCAGCAGCTTAGCGCCAGGGTCAGGAAACACTGAAGCTTTCTTT. The gene calls are TRBV7-2 and TRBJ1-1; D perhaps matches TRBD1 (5 bases). Germline CDR1 SGHTA, CDR2 FQGNSA. Trimming pared 0 bases from V and 2 bases from J, leaving 13 bases between. The CDR3 runs 16 residues. Full variable domain (remainder filled in from reference TRBV7-2 and TRBJ1-1): GAGVSQSPSNKVTEKGKDVELRCDPISGHTALYWYRQSLGQGLEFLIYFQGNSAPDKSGLPSDRFSAERTGGSVSTLTIQRTQQEDSAVYLCASSLAPGSGNTEAFFGQGTRLTVV.

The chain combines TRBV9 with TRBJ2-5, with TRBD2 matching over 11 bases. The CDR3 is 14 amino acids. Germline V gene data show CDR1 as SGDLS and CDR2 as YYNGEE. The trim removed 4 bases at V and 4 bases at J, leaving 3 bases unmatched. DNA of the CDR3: TGTGCCAGCAGCCCCGGACTAGCGGGAGAGACCCAGTACTTC. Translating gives CASSPGLAGETQYF.

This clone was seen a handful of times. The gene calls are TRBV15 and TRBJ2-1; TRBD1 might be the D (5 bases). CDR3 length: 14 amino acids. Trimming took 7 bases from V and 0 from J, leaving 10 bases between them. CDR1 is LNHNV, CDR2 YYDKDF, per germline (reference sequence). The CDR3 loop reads CATTGTGSYNEQFF. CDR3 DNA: TGTGCCACCACCGGTACAGGCTCCTACAATGAGCAGTTCTTC.

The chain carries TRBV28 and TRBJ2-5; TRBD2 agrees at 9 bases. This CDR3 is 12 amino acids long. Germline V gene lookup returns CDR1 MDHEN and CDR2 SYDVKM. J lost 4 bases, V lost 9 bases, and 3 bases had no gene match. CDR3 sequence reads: CASKAGGETQYF. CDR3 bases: TGTGCCAGTAAAGCGGGGGGAGAGACCCAGTACTTC. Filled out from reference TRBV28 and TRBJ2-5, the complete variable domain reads DVKVTQSSRYLVKRTGEKVFLECVQDMDHENMFWYRQDPGLGLRLIYFSYDVKMKEKGDIPEGYSVSREKKERFSLILESASTNQTSMYLCASKAGGETQYFGPGTRLLVL.

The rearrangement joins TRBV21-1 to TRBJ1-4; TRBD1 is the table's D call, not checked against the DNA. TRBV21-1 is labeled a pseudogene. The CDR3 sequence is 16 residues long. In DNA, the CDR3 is TGTGCCAGCAGCAAAGCAGGGGGACAGGCTAATGAAAAACTGTTTTTT. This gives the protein CASSKAGGQANEKLFF.

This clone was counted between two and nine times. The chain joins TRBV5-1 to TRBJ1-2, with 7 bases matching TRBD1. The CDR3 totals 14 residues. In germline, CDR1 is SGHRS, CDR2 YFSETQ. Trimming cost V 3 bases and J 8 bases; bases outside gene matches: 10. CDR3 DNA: TGCGCCAGCAGCTCCCAGGGGGTGCTAAACGGCTACACCTTC. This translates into CASSSQGVLNGYTF.

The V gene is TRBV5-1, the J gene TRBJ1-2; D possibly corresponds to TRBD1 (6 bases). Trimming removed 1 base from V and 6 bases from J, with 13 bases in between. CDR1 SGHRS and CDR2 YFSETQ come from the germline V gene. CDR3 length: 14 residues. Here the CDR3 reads CASSLNRDYDGYTF. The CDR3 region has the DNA TGCGCCAGCAGCTTGAACAGGGACTATGATGGCTACACCTTC.